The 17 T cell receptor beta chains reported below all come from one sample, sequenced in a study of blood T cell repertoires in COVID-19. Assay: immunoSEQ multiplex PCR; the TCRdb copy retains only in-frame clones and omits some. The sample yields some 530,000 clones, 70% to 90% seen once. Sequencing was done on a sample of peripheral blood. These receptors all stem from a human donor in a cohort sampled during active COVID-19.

In DNA, the CDR3 is TGTGCCAGCACCTCCGAGGGGGTAGAGACCCAGTACTTC. As protein: CASTSEGVETQYF. V usage is TRBV6-5 and J usage is TRBJ2-5; possible D gene TRBD1, 6 bases. Trimming took 7 bases from V and 4 from J, leaving 13 bases between them. CDR1 and CDR2 (germline): MNHEY, SVGAGI. This CDR3 has 13 amino acids.

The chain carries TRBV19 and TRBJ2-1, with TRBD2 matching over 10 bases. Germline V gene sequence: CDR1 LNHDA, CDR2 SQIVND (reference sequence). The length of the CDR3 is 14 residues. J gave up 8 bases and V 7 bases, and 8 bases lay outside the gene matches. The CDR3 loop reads CASTGTSVWDEQFF. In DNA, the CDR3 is TGTGCCAGTACCGGGACTAGCGTGTGGGATGAGCAGTTCTTC.

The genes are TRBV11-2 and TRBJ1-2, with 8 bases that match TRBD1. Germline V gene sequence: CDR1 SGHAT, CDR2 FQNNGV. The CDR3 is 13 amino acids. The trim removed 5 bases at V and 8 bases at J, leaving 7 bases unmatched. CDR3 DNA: TGTGCCAGCAGCCCCGACAGGGGTGGAGGCTACACCTTC. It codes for CASSPDRGGGYTF.

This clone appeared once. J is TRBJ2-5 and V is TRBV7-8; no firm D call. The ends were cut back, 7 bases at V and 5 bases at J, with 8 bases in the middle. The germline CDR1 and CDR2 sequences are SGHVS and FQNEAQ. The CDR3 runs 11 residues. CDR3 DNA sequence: TGTGCCAGCACCTCCGCGGAGACCCAGTACTTC. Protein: CASTSAETQYF.

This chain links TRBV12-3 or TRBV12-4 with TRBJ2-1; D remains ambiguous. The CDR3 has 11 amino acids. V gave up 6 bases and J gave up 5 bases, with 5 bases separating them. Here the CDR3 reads CASRLNNEQFF. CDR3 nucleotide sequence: TGTGCCAGCAGACTAAACAATGAGCAGTTCTTC.

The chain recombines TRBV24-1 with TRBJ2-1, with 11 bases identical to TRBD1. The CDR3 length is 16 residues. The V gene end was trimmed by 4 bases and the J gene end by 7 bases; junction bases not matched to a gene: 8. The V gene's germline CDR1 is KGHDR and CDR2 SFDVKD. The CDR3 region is CATSERGQGARNEQFF. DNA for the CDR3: TGTGCCACCAGTGAGCGTGGACAGGGGGCGAGGAATGAGCAGTTCTTC.

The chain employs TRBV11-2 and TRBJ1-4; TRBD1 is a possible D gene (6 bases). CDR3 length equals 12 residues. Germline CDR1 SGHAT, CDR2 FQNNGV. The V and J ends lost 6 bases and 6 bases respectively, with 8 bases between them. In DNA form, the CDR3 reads TGTGCCAGCAGGGACAGTTATGAAAAACTGTTTTTT. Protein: CASRDSYEKLFF.

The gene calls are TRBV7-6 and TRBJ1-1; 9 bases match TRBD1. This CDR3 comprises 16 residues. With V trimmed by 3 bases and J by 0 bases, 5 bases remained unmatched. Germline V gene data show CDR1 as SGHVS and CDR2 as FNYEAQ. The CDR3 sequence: CASSFGQGNLNTEAFF. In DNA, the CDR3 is TGTGCCAGCAGCTTTGGACAGGGGAATTTGAACACTGAAGCTTTCTTT.

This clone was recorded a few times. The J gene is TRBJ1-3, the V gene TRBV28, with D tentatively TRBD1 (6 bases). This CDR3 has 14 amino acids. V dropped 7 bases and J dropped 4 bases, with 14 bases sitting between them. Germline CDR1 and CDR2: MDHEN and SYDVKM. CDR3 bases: TGTGCCAGCACCTGGGGGCAGGGAGGAAACACCATATATTTT. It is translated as CASTWGQGGNTIYF.

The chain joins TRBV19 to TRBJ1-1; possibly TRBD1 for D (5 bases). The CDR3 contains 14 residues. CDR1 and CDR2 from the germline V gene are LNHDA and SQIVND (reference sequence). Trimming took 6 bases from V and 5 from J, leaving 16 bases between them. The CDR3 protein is CASSTTVPRTEAFF. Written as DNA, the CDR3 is TGTGCCAGTAGCACGACAGTTCCACGAACTGAAGCTTTCTTT.

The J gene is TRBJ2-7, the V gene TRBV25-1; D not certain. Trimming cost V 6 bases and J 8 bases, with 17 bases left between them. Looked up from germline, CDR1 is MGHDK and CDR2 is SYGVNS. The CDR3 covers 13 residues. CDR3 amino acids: CASRSGAILQQYF. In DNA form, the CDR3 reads TGTGCCAGCAGATCTGGTGCGATTCTGCAGCAGTACTTC.

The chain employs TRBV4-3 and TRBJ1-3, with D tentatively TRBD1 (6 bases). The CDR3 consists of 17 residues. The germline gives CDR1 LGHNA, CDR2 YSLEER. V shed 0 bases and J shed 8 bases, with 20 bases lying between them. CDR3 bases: TGCGCCAGCAGCCAAGATCTCCAGGGAGGGGGTCGGGACACCATATATTTT. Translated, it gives CASSQDLQGGGRDTIYF.

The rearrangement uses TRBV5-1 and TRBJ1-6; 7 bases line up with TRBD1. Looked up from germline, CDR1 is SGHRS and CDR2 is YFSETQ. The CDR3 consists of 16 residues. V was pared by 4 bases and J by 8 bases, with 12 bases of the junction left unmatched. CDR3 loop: CASSRASGTVDSPLHF. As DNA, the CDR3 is TGCGCCAGCAGCCGAGCCTCCGGGACAGTGGATTCACCCCTCCACTTT. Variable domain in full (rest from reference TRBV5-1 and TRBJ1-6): KAGVTQTPRYLIKTRGQQVTLSCSPISGHRSVSWYQQTPGQGLQFLFEYFSETQRNKGNFPGRFSGRQFSNSRSEMNVSTLELGDSALYLCASSRASGTVDSPLHFGNGTRLTVT.

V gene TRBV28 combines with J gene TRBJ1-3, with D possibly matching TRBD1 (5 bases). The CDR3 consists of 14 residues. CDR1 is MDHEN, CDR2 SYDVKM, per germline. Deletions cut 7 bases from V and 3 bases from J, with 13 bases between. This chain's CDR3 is CASNLGAFGNTIYF. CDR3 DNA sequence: TGTGCCAGCAACCTTGGGGCTTTTGGAAACACCATATATTTT.

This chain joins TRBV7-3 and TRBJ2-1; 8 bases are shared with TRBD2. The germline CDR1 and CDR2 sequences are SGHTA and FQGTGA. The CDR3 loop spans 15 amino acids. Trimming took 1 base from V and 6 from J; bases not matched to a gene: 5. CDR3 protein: CASSLNGGTSNEQFF. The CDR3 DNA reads TGTGCCAGCAGCTTAAATGGGGGGACTAGCAATGAGCAGTTCTTC.

The CDR3 nucleotides are TGTGCCAGCAGTGAAGGATTGGGTCCGACAGCGGGCTACACCTTC. Its protein is CASSEGLGPTAGYTF. J is TRBJ1-2 and V is TRBV6-1; maybe TRBD1 (5 bases). The CDR3 totals 15 residues. From germline, CDR1 is MNHNS and CDR2 SASEGT. Deletions cut 1 base from V and 8 bases from J, with 17 bases between.

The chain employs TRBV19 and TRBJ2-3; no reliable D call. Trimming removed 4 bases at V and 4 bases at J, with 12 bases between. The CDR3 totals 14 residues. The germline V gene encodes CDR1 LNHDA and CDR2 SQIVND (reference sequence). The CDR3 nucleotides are TGTGCCAGTAGTACATCGACAATTTCAGATACGCAGTATTTT. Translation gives CASSTSTISDTQYF.